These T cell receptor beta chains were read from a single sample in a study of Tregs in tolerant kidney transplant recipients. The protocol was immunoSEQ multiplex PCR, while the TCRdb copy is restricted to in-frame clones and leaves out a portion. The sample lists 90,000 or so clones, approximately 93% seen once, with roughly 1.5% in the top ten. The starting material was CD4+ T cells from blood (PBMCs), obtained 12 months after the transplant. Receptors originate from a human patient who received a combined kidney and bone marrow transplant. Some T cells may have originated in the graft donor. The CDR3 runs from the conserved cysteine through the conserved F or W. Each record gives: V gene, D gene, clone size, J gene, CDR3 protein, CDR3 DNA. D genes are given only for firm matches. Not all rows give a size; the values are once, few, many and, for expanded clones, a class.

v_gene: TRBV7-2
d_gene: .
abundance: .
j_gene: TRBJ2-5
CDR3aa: CASSLGGQKQETQYF
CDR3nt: TGTGCCAGCAGCTTAGGTGGGCAGAAGCAAGAGACCCAGTACTTC

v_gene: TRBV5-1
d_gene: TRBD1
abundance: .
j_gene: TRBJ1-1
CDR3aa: CASSTGQQNTEAFF
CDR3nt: TGCGCCAGCAGCACGGGACAGCAGAACACTGAAGCTTTCTTT

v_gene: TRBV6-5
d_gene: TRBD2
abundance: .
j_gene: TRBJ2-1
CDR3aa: CASSYTASGRNGEQFF
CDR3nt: TGTGCCAGCAGTTACACGGCTAGCGGGAGGAATGGTGAGCAGTTCTTC

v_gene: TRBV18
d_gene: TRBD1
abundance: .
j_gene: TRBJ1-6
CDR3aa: CASSPTTGDSPLHF
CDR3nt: TGTGCCAGCTCACCGACGACAGGGGATTCACCCCTCCACTTT

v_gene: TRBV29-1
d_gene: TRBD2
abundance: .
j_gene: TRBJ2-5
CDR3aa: CSVARLAGVQETQYF
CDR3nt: TGCAGCGTAGCCCGACTAGCGGGGGTCCAAGAGACCCAGTACTTC

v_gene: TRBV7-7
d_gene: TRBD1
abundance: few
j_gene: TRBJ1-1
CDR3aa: CASPRDWQGTENTEAFF
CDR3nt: TGTGCCAGCCCGAGAGACTGGCAGGGGACAGAGAACACTGAAGCTTTCTTT

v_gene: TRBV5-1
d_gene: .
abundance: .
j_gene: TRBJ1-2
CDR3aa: CASSVGVSYGYTF
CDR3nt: TGCGCCAGCAGCGTAGGGGTCTCCTATGGCTACACCTTC

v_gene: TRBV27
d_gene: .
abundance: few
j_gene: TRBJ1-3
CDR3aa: CASTTMSGNTIYF
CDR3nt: TGTGCCAGCACTACCATGTCTGGAAACACCATATATTTT

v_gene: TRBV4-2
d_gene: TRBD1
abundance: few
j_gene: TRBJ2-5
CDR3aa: CASSQVAGTGLPETQYF
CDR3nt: TGTGCCAGCAGCCAAGTTGCGGGGACAGGTCTCCCAGAGACCCAGTACTTC

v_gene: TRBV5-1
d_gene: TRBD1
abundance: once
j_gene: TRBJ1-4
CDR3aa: CASSSGQGVRNEKLFF
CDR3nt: TGCGCCAGCAGCTCCGGACAGGGGGTCAGAAATGAAAAACTGTTTTTT

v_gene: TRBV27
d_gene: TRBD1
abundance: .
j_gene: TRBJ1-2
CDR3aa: CASSLNRGPSGYGYTF
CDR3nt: TGTGCCAGCAGTTTGAACAGGGGGCCCTCTGGTTACGGCTACACCTTC

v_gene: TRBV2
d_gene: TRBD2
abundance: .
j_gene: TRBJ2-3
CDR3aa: CAGTIFLAGDTDTQYF
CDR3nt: TGTGCCGGGACGATATTTTTAGCGGGGGACACAGATACGCAGTATTTT

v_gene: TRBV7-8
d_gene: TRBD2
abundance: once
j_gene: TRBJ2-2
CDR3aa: CASSSTSGSTGELFF
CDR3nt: TGTGCCAGCAGCTCTACTAGCGGGAGCACCGGGGAGCTGTTTTTT

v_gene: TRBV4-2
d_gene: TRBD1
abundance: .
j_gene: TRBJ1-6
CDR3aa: CASSQQPGQASNSPLHF
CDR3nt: TGTGCCAGCAGCCAACAACCGGGACAGGCGTCTAATTCACCCCTCCACTTT

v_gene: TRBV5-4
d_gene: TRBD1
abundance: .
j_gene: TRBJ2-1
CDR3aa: CASSQDRGTYNEQFF
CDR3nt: TGTGCCAGCAGCCAGGACAGGGGAACGTACAATGAGCAGTTCTTC

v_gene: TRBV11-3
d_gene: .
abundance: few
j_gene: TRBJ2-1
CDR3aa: CASSLDPSYNEQFF
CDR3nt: TGTGCCAGCAGCTTAGATCCGTCCTACAATGAGCAGTTCTTC

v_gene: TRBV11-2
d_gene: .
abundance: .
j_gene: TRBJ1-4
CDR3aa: CASSWAFDAGGKEKLFF
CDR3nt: TGTGCCAGCAGCTGGGCCTTTGATGCGGGGGGTAAAGAAAAACTGTTTTTT

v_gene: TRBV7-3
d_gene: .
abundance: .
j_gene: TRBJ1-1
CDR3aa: CASSSGSNTEAFF
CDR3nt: TGTGCCAGCAGCTCCGGGTCGAACACTGAAGCTTTCTTT

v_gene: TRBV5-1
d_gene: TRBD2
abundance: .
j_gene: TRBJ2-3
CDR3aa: CASSYGLDSTDTQYF
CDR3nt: TGCGCCAGCAGCTATGGACTAGACAGCACAGATACGCAGTATTTT

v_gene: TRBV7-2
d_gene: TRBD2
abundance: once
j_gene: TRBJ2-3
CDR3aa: CASRTSGGTDTQYF
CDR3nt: TGTGCCAGCAGAACTAGCGGGGGCACAGATACGCAGTATTTT

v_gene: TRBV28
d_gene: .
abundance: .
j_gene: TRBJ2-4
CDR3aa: CASSLQNIQYF
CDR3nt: TGTGCCAGCAGTCTCCAAAACATTCAGTACTTC

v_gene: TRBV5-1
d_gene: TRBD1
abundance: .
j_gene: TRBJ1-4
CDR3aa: CASSSGTGGYYDNEKLFF
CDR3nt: TGCGCCAGCAGCTCCGGGACAGGGGGATACTACGATAATGAAAAACTGTTTTTT

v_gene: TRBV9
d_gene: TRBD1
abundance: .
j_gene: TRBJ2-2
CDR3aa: CASSRTGVNTGELFF
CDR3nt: TGTGCCAGCAGCAGGACAGGGGTCAACACCGGGGAGCTGTTTTTT

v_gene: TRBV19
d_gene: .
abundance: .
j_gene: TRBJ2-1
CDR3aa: CAISKDSFSEQFF
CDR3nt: TGTGCCATTTCAAAGGACTCTTTTAGTGAGCAGTTCTTC

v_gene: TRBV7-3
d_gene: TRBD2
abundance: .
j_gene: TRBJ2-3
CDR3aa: CASSLGGGRGTDTQYF
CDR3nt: TGTGCCAGCAGCTTAGGCGGAGGGAGGGGCACAGATACGCAGTATTTT

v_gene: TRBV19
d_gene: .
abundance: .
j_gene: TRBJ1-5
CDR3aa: CASSFAAGGYQPQHF
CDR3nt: TGTGCCAGTAGTTTTGCTGCGGGTGGGTATCAGCCCCAGCATTTT

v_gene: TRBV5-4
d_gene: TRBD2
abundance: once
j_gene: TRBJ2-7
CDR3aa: CASSLELSGTTYF
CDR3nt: TGTGCCAGCAGCTTGGAGTTAAGCGGGACTACCTACTTC

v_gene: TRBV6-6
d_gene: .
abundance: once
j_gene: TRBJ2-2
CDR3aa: CASSKSFQGDAGELFF
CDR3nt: TGTGCCAGCAGCAAAAGCTTCCAGGGCGATGCCGGGGAGCTGTTTTTT

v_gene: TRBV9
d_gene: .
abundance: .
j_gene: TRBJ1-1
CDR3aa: CASSPTYRSEAFF
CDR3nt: TGTGCCAGCAGTCCAACCTACCGATCCGAAGCTTTCTTT

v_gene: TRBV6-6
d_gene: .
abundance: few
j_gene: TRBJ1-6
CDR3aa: CASRTLNSPLHF
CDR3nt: TGTGCCAGCAGGACTTTAAATTCCCCCCTCCACTTT

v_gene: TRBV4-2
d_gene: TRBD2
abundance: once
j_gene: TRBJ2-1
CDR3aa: CASSQVGAGGYNEQFF
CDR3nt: TGTGCCAGCAGCCAAGTAGGAGCGGGAGGATACAATGAGCAGTTCTTC

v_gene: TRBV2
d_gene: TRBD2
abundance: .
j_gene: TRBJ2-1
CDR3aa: CASSALAGGSPRFF
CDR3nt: TGTGCCAGCAGTGCCCTAGCGGGAGGGTCCCCCAGGTTCTTC

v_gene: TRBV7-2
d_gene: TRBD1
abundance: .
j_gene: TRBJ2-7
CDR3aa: CASSRTGTYEQYF
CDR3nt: TGTGCCAGCAGCCGGACAGGGACCTACGAGCAGTACTTC

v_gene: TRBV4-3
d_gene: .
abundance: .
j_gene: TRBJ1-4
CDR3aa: CASSQLLRVGEKLFF
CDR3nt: TGCGCCAGCAGCCAACTACTACGGGTCGGTGAAAAACTGTTTTTT

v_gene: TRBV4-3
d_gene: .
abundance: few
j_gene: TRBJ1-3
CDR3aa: CASSQGLRSSGNTIYF
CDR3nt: TGCGCCAGCAGCCAAGGTCTTAGAAGTTCTGGAAACACCATATATTTT

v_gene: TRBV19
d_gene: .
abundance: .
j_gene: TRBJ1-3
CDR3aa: CASSPTGDTGNTIYF
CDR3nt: TGTGCCAGTAGTCCCACCGGTGATACTGGAAACACCATATATTTT

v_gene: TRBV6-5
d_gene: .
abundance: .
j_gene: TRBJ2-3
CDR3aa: CASSYLTDSTDTQYF
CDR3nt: TGTGCCAGCAGTTACCTCACAGATAGCACAGATACGCAGTATTTT

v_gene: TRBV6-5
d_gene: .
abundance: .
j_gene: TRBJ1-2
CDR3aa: CASSRRDYGYTF
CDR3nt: TGTGCCAGCAGCCGCAGGGACTATGGCTACACCTTC

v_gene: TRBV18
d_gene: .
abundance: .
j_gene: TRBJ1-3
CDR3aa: CASSPLGSPNSGNTIYF
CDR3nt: TGTGCCAGCTCACCATTGGGCAGCCCGAACTCTGGAAACACCATATATTTT

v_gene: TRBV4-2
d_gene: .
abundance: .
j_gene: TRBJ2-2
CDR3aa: CASSETTFTGELFF
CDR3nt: TGTGCCAGCAGCGAGACTACTTTCACCGGGGAGCTGTTTTTT

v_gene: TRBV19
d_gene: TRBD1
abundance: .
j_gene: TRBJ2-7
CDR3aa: CASSTNRGSGYEQYF
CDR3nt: TGTGCCAGTAGTACAAACAGGGGTTCGGGCTACGAGCAGTACTTC

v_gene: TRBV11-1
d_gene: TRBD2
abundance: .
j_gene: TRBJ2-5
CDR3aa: CASSAASGALGTQYF
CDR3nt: TGTGCCAGCAGCGCCGCTAGCGGGGCGTTAGGGACCCAGTACTTC

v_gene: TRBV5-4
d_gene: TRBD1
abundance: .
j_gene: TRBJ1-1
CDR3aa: CASSSRTGGLTEAFF
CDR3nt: TGTGCCAGCAGCTCAAGGACAGGGGGTCTCACTGAAGCTTTCTTT

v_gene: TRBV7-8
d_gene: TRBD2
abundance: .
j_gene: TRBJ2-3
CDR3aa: CASSSVRLAGVSDTQYF
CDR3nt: TGTGCCAGCAGCTCCGTAAGACTAGCGGGGGTTTCAGATACGCAGTATTTT

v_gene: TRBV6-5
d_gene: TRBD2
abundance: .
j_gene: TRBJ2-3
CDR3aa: CASSYVYPSGGGLQYF
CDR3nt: TGTGCCAGCAGTTACGTGTATCCTAGCGGGGGTGGTTTGCAGTATTTT

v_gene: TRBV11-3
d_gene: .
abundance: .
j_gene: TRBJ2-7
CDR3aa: CASSRMRTSYEQYF
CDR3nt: TGTGCCAGCAGCCGGATGAGGACAAGCTACGAGCAGTACTTC

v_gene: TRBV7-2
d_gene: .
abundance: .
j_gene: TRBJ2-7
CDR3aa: CASSRTTGQSYEQYF
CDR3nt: TGTGCCAGCAGCCGAACTACGGGACAATCCTACGAGCAGTACTTC

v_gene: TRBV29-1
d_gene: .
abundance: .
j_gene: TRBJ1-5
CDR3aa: CSVGGGSNQPQHF
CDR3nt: TGCAGCGTTGGGGGGGGGAGCAATCAGCCCCAGCATTTT